This TCR beta chain was captured by sequencing in a study of tumour-infiltrating T cells in Burkitt lymphoma. Study-level information: Overall and progression-free survival were predicted by productive clonality.

Some clones are missing from TCRdb's copy, which holds only in-frame ones; the method was immunoSEQ multiplex PCR. The sample includes some 9,200 clones, roughly 58% seen only once; the top ten take more than 5.5%. The CDR3 contains 14 residues. Trimming shortened V by 4 bases and J by 3 bases, and 7 bases separated the two germline ends. Germline assignment: CDR1 MGHRA and CDR2 YSYEKL. The source of this sequence is a human donor with diffuse large B-cell lymphoma. Sequenced material: tumor tissue. The chain recombines TRBV4-1 with TRBJ1-6; D is unresolved. The CDR3 protein is CASSPSGYNSPLHF. The DNA for the CDR3 is TGCGCCAGCAGCCCTTCGGGCTATAATTCACCCCTCCACTTT.